The clone carrying this T cell receptor beta chain was recorded at least ten times. The CDR3 is made up of 15 amino acids. The V gene end was trimmed by 4 bases and the J gene end by 5 bases; junction bases not matched to a gene: 9. The V gene's germline CDR1 is MDHEN and CDR2 SYDVKM. From RNA transcripts, TCR beta CDR3 regions were amplified. The TCR CDR3 first-round RT-PCR relied on the HTBI primer set. TCRdb analysed the multiplex PCR reads with MiXCR anew, one entry per CDR3 protein. The data contain some 690,000 distinct CDR3 sequences, around 16% of them singletons. This specimen comes from a study of T cells in Graves' hyperthyroidism and ophthalmopathy.

What was sequenced was blood. The chain employs TRBV28 and TRBJ2-5; 8 nucleotides line up with TRBD2. The TCR was taken from a man aged 45-60 years with Graves' hyperthyroidism. The CDR3 sequence is CASSSTPRGGETQYF. The DNA of the CDR3 is TGTGCCAGCAGTTCGACGCCCCGGGGGGGGGAGACCCAGTACTTC.